This TCR beta chain was identified in a study of T cell responses to AZD1222 COVID-19 vaccine (dated by TCRdb to about 2021). For the wider study: AZD1222 recipients given second doses at about 4 weeks or at about 12 weeks were pooled, since spike-specific TCR depth and breadth were not found to differ between the two schedules. TCR sequencing covered 230 to 250 trial participants: 200 to 210 given two doses of AZD1222 and around 25 given two doses of MenACWY control vaccine. Enrollment into the trials was organized by age into subgroups of 18-55, 56-69 and 70-plus years, and those subgroups contained roughly 160, 29 and 62 TCR-sequenced participants, respectively. Overall study outcomes, separate from this receptor: After two AZD1222 doses, both the breadth and the depth of spike-specific TCRs were significantly higher than at day 0 and than in MenACWY recipients. Conclusions about previously exposed vaccinees were limited because only a handful of AZD1222 recipients were SARS-CoV-2 seropositive at baseline. The whole spike protein was spanned by vaccine-associated CD4 TCRs, and dominant responses were seen in regions 160-218 and 743-854. In the small 56-69-year group, the increase in depth fell short of significance, most likely because of low power. Most participants were white British and females outnumbered males, and the authors suggested that clonal diversity may have been underestimated. Reportedly, close to half of the unique spike-specific TCRs recognized epitopes lying outside the regions that are mutated in the B.1.351 and B.1.1.7 variants. Because no samples from the day 14 peak response were available, repertoires could be characterized only after the peak T cell response.

Taken with the paper, the label for time point translates to: baseline before first vaccination. Samples from vaccinated people were obtained from the UK trials COV001 and COV002, which included a single-blind randomized controlled phase 2/3 trial of AZD1222 (ChAdOx1 nCoV-19) in healthy adults. Trial participant PBMC samples were collected at day 0 and day 28 after the second dose for TCRbeta chain sequencing. CDR1 and CDR2 (PRHDT, FYEKMQ) derive from the germline V gene (reference sequence). Counted from cysteine to phenylalanine, this CDR3 has 14 amino acids. Kept here is only the CDR3 DNA, which spans 42 bases and is read in frame from base 1. After removal of 5 bases from V and 4 bases from J, the junction retains 4 bases not matched to a gene. The CDR3 regions of human TCRbeta chains were analyzed by immunosequencing. The original pipeline was this. TCRs in the repertoires were compared against a reference library of SARS-CoV-2-specific TCRs that had been generated with the MIRA antigen-specificity platform. Breadth was defined as the fraction of unique TCRs that were SARS-CoV-2-associated. Depth was defined as the fraction of total T cells that were SARS-CoV-2-associated. Using the MIRA data, each spike-specific TCR was assigned both to the spike region to which the TCR was reactive and to a CD4 or CD8 class. Log10-transformed breadth and depth values were compared by one-way ANOVA with Sidak's multiple comparisons tests. TCRdb mirrors the immuneACCESS table, restricted to in-frame sequences. Some clones are absent from its copies; in checked studies, under half trace to an unresolved V gene, and the reason for the others is unknown. The D gene and trimming were derived from the DNA, and the V and J assignments and clone size from that table. The sample yields 100,000 to 150,000 clones; roughly 90% were counted once. The ten largest clonotypes hold roughly 1.4% of the sample.

With regard to this clone: Its antigen is unknown. Base quality data are lacking; no much larger clone is found one base away.

This clonotype was obtained from an adult in good health. The sequencing used peripheral blood, collected on day 0 of AZD1222 vaccination. The chain couples TRBV13 to TRBJ2-7; 11 middle bases align to TRBD1. The DNA sequence is given as TGTGCCAGCAGCGCCCGGGACAGGGGGTACGAGCAGTACTTC. This translates into CASSARDRGYEQYF. Here the CDR3 is joined to the reference TRBV13 and TRBJ2-7 genes, and the full variable domain is: AAGVIQSPRHLIKEKRETATLKCYPIPRHDTVYWYQQGPGQDPQFLISFYEKMQSDKGSIPDRFSAQQFSDYHSELNMSSLELGDSALYFCASSARDRGYEQYFGPGTRLTVT.